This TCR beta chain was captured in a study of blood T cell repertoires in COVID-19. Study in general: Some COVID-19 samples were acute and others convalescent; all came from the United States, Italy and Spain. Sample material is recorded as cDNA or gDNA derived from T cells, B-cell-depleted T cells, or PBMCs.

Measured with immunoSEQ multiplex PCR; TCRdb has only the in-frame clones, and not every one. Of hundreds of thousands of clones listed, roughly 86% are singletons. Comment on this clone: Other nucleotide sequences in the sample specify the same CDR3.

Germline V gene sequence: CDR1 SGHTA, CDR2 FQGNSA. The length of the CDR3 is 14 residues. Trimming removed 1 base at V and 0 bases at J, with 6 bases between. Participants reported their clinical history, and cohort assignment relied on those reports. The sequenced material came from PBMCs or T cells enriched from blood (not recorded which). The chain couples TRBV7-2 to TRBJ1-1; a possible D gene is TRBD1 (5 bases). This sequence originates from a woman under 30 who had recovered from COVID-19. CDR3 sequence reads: CASSLGGLNTEAFF. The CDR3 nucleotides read TGTGCCAGCAGCTTAGGGGGCTTGAACACTGAAGCTTTCTTT.